Shown below are 15 T cell receptor beta chains from a single sample sequenced in a study of CD8+CD57+ T cells in acquired aplastic anemia. The template used for profiling TCR beta VDJ and CDR3 was genomic DNA. TCRdb fed the reads into MiXCR, producing one record per CDR3 protein. Altogether some 160,000 distinct CDR3 sequences are present, more than 45% being singletons, with the ten largest covering 2.5% to 4%. Patients chosen for sequencing had CD8+CD57+ cells that had expanded, as shown by flow cytometry. The sample taken for sequencing was sorted CD4+, CD8+, or CD8+CD57+ T cells (not recorded which) from PBMCs. All receptors derive from a human donor with aplastic anemia.

V usage is TRBV10-3 and J usage is TRBJ1-2; D may be TRBD1 (6 bases). The CDR3 is 17 residues long. Germline CDR1 ENHRY, CDR2 SYGVKD. The V end was cut by 6 bases, the J end by 5 bases, with 25 bases between. CDR3 sequence (DNA): TGTGCCATCAGCGCCAGCAGTGAACTCAGGACAGCATATGGCTACACCTTC. Its translation: CAISASSELRTAYGYTF.

The gene calls are TRBV10-1 and TRBJ2-7; 16 bases agree with TRBD2. This CDR3 has 17 residues. CDR1 and CDR2 (germline): WNHNN, SYGVQD (reference sequence). The trim removed 0 bases at V and 4 bases at J, leaving 3 bases unmatched. CDR3 DNA: TGCGCCAGCAGTGAGTCGAGGGGACTAGCGGGAGGGTACGAGCAGTACGTC. This sequence encodes CASSESRGLAGGYEQYV.

The genes are TRBV5-1 and TRBJ2-7, with D tentatively TRBD2 (7 bases). Germline assignment: CDR1 SGHRS and CDR2 YFSETQ. V lost 0 bases, J lost 3 bases, and 13 bases lay in between. The CDR3 loop spans 15 amino acids. CDR3 sequence reads: CASSLEQGGYYEQYF. The CDR3 coding sequence is TGCGCCAGCAGCTTGGAACAGGGAGGGTACTACGAGCAGTACTTC.

Notes on this clonotype: A much larger clone lies one base from this, so it may be a read error. The chain links TRBV5-4 to TRBJ2-7, with 11 bases that match TRBD1. V gave up 0 bases and J gave up 3 bases; unmatched junction bases: 2. CDR3 length: 15 residues. CDR1 is SGHNT and CDR2 is YYREEE in the germline V gene (reference sequence). The CDR3, as DNA: TGTGCCAGCAGCTTGGACGGGACAGGGGGCTACGAGCAGTACTTC. It encodes CASSLDGTGGYEQYF.

This clonotype has a count of ten or more. The chain combines TRBV15 with TRBJ1-4, with D unresolved. Trimming took off 1 base at V and 4 bases at J, with 13 bases between the two ends. This CDR3 contains 16 residues. The V gene's germline CDR1 is LNHNV and CDR2 YYDKDF (reference sequence). The CDR3 loop is CATSRGSGLGNEKLFF. The CDR3 DNA sequence: TGTGCCACCAGCAGAGGTAGTGGCCTGGGTAATGAAAAACTGTTTTTT.

This clonotype was detected ten times or more. One end of the junction fails to match germline, which may point to a read error. The rearrangement links TRBV6-1 to TRBJ1-3; D unresolved. The CDR3 is 11 amino acids. CDR1 MNHNS and CDR2 SASEGT come from the germline V gene. Written as DNA, the CDR3 is TGTGCCAGCATGATGGGAAGCACCATATATTTT. Protein sequence: CASMMGSTIYF.

The rearrangement uses TRBV2 and TRBJ1-1; 7 bases align to TRBD1. This CDR3 is built from 15 residues. With V trimmed by 5 bases and J by 11 bases, 17 bases remained unmatched. Germline CDR1 SNHLY, CDR2 FYNNEI. Written as DNA, the CDR3 is TGTGCCAGCAGTCCTAGTACCGGGACAGCCTTGGGCGCTTTCTTT. This gives the protein CASSPSTGTALGAFF.

The V gene is TRBV5-4, the J gene TRBJ1-4; D might be TRBD1 (5 bases). The CDR3 extends over 15 amino acids. The ends were cut back, 4 bases at V and 8 bases at J, with 18 bases in the middle. Germline V gives CDR1 SGHNT, CDR2 YYREEE (reference sequence). The CDR3 loop reads CASSTRTRGIEKLFF. The DNA for the CDR3 is TGTGCCAGCAGCACCCGGACAAGGGGAATCGAAAAACTGTTTTTT.

This chain uses TRBV24-1 with TRBJ2-7; 12 nucleotides line up with TRBD1. The CDR3 spans 15 residues. Trimming removed 5 bases from V and 3 bases from J; junction bases left unmatched: 4. Germline CDR1 reads KGHDR; CDR2 reads SFDVKD. The CDR3 here is CATSGGQGADYEQYF. The CDR3 DNA reads TGTGCCACCAGTGGGGGACAGGGGGCCGACTACGAGCAGTACTTC.

The rearrangement uses TRBV29-1 and TRBJ2-1; 7 bases are a match to TRBD2. The germline V gene encodes CDR1 SQVTM and CDR2 ANQGSEA. The CDR3 contains 14 residues. V lost 4 bases, J lost 3 bases, and 6 bases stayed unmatched. The CDR3 region is CSVVGLADYNEQFF. CDR3 DNA sequence: TGCAGCGTTGTAGGGCTAGCGGACTACAATGAGCAGTTCTTC.

The chain combines TRBV10-3 with TRBJ2-3; TRBD1 agrees at 8 bases. CDR1 ENHRY and CDR2 SYGVKD come from the germline V gene. This CDR3 comprises 15 residues. After removal of 6 bases from V and 0 bases from J, the junction contained 5 bases not matched to a gene. The CDR3 nucleotides read TGTGCCATCAGACAGGGGGAGCAAAGCACAGATACGCAGTATTTT. As protein: CAIRQGEQSTDTQYF.

This clonotype occurred a few times. The chain joins TRBV2 to TRBJ1-3, with 7 nucleotides matching TRBD1. This CDR3 has 17 residues. Looked up from germline, CDR1 is SNHLY and CDR2 is FYNNEI. Trimming took 5 bases from V and 2 from J; bases not matched to a gene: 12. CDR3 in DNA: TGTGCCAGCAGTTACTTACCCCTCCAGGGGGCTGGAAACACCATATATTTT. Translating gives CASSYLPLQGAGNTIYF.

There are a few counts of this clonotype. The chain carries TRBV7-3 and TRBJ1-2; TRBD1 might be the D (5 bases). The germline V gene encodes CDR1 SGHTA and CDR2 FQGTGA. V was trimmed by 5 bases and J by 3 bases, leaving 16 bases between them. The CDR3 spans 15 residues. CDR3 region: CASSPIGQGDYGYTF. CDR3 nucleotides: TGTGCCAGCAGCCCCATAGGGCAGGGTGACTATGGCTACACCTTC. Supplemented by reference TRBV7-3 and TRBJ1-2, the full variable domain reads GAGVSQTPSNKVTEKGKYVELRCDPISGHTALYWYRQSLGQGPEFLIYFQGTGAADDSGLPNDRFFAVRPEGSVSTLKIQRTERGDSAVYLCASSPIGQGDYGYTFGSGTRLTVV.

In this sample, this clonotype turned up a few times. V usage is TRBV15 and J usage is TRBJ2-3; TRBD1 matches at 8 bases. This CDR3 is 16 amino acids long. Germline V gene lookup returns CDR1 LNHNV and CDR2 YYDKDF (reference sequence). V was pared by 5 bases and J by 2 bases, with 9 bases of the junction left unmatched. The CDR3, as DNA: TGTGCCACCAGCCGGGGGACAGGCTCCTACACAGATACGCAGTATTTT. This sequence encodes CATSRGTGSYTDTQYF.

This sequence joins TRBV6-5 and TRBJ2-3; D not certain. The V end was cut by 4 bases, the J end by 0 bases, with 14 bases between. The CDR3 length is 16 residues. The germline V gene encodes CDR1 MNHEY and CDR2 SVGAGI. CDR3 protein: CASSFVGVGSTDTQYF. CDR3 sequence (DNA): TGTGCCAGCAGTTTCGTCGGAGTCGGGAGCACAGATACGCAGTATTTT.